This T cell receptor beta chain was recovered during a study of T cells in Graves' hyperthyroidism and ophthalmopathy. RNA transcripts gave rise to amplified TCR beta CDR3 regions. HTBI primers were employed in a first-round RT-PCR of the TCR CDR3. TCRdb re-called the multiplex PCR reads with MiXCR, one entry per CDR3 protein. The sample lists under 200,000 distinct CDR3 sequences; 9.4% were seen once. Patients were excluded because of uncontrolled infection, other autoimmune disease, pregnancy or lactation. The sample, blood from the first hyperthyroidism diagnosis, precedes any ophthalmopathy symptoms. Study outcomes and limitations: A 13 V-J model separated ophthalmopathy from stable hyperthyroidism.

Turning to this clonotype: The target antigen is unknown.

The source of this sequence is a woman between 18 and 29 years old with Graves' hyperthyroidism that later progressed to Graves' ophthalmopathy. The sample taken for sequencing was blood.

The CDR3 reads CASSISGGAVFDTQYF. CDR3 sequence (DNA): TGTGCCAGCAGCATTAGCGGGGGGGCCGTTTTCGATACGCAGTATTTT. The chain is built from TRBV7-2 and TRBJ2-3; 11 bases are a match to TRBD2. After removal of 5 bases from V and 6 bases from J, the junction contained 10 bases not matched to a gene. Germline V lookup: CDR1 SGHTA, CDR2 FQGNSA. The CDR3 sequence is 16 residues long.